This T cell receptor beta chain was sequenced during a study of cytomegalovirus exposure and HLA in healthy donors (TCRdb year 2017). Background for the entire study: An earlier analysis of several hundred of the donors reported 250 to 300 Gb of sequence data and 117 million unique TCR beta sequences from around 200 million T cells. About 280 gigabases of sequencing data and 70 million to 100 million unique TCR sequences made up an early release that covered approximately 650 HLA-typed donors. Among the approximately 400 genotyped donors, around 81% belonged to the genetic ancestry cluster associated with self-reported Caucasian donors. The study aimed to test whether cataloging public T cell receptors could reveal signatures of past pathogen exposure. The study profiled the T cell repertoires of hundreds of subjects by immunosequencing and related them to cytomegalovirus serostatus. A separate validation cohort of some 130 different subjects was used in addition to the roughly 670-subject first cohort. To predict cytomegalovirus infection status, the study combined high-throughput TCR immunosequencing, statistical association of individual TCRs with disease status, and machine learning. A later analysis re-analyzed previously published TCR beta repertoires from 500 to 700 donors and added high-resolution HLA genotyping to study TCR occurrence patterns. Rather than using new phenotypic data, the later analysis identified candidate immune exposures from TCR beta sequences and from how often those sequences occurred across donors. An earlier analysis of around 580 of the donors used high-throughput TCR beta sequencing to judge whether each TCR beta V gene segment behaved as functional or pseudogenic. Donor age, sex, ethnicity and CMV serostatus were compiled together with the repertoire data. Genome-wide SNP genotypes for about 55% of the roughly 670 donors were used in a later genetic analysis, which treated that subset as a discovery cohort. All discovery cohort repertoires had been generated using a single sequencing platform. HLA typing included class I and class II loci at four-digit resolution. Typing coverage varied by locus: roughly 629-630 donors for A, B, C, DRB1 and DQB1; under 550 for DQA1; about 600 for DPA1; approximately 490 for DPB1. Because of strong linkage in the cohort, five DR-DQ haplotypes were treated as single units for association and clustering. Among some 400 genotyped donors of the cohort, an average of roughly 230,000 unique TCR beta nucleotide sequences was sequenced per donor, of which about 18% were non-productive. On the study overall, not on this receptor specifically: According to a later analysis, TCR association rates differed among HLA loci, with DRB1 alleles showing the most associated TCRs and HLA-C alleles showing the fewest. A few of the identified cytomegalovirus-associated TCR beta chains were confirmed in vitro to be specific for cytomegalovirus antigens. In a later analysis, HLA-associated TCR beta chains showed more clonal expansion and lower generation probabilities than non-associated chains that were equally common. A cluster of highly shared sequence variants was judged likely to represent a technical artifact of the sequencing pipeline. Most TCR sequences were seen in very few donors, while some public TCRs were found in many individuals. Most CMV-associated TCR beta chains appeared to be HLA-restricted in a later analysis, and the HLA associations seemed to be driven largely by CMV exposure. When HLA alleles, especially DR and DQ, strongly co-occurred, attributing TCR associations to individual alleles was difficult. Because counts were too low, roughly 17 rarely observed V segments, including chromosome 9 orphons, were left out of the earlier analysis of about 620 of the donors. Correlated functional status among segregating V segments might be attributable to linkage disequilibrium, but an unknown experimental factor could not be ruled out. According to the authors, the approach could potentially be generalized to other disease states and immunological phenotypes. For the cohort, immune exposure information was limited to CMV serostatus. Some IMGT-functional V segments, including TRBV6-2 and TRBV6-3, could not be distinguished by the 87-base-pair reads and were therefore excluded. The study listed approximately 150 TCR beta chains as associated with cytomegalovirus. Because HLA typing was unavailable for some donors at each locus, only the typed subset was used in association tests. A later analysis reported that several top co-occurrence clusters appeared linked to parvovirus B19, influenza, CMV and Epstein-Barr virus. A further reported finding was that TCR beta sequences accurately predicted the HLA-A and HLA-B alleles for most subjects in the first cohort. V-gene and J-gene trimming of TCR beta chains was associated with a missense DCLRE1C variant in a later genetic analysis, and the association was replicated in an independent cohort. Only TCR beta chains were sequenced in this cohort, and the absence of alpha or paired-chain data limited detectable features. In a later analysis, more than 15,000 TCR beta sequences were associated with specific HLA alleles at a false discovery rate of 0.05. An earlier analysis of some 590 of the donors showed that most TCR beta V segments appeared in productive rearrangements either about 87% or about 30% of the time, which broadly matched IMGT annotations. Compared with the roughly 670-donor mean, donors in an Asian-associated ancestry cluster had fewer N-insertions in productive TCRs, according to a later genetic analysis. Sequencing depth was assumed to be roughly uniform across donors in the presence/absence analyses, though that assumption may not hold. The classifier was reported to diagnose cytomegalovirus status with high specificity and sensitivity in both the original and validation cohorts.

Library preparation employed the immunoSEQ multiplex PCR assay. A mixture of 60 forward primers for TCR Vbeta segments and 13 reverse primers for TCR Jbeta segments was used in the multiplex PCR. A multiplex PCR assay on genomic DNA amplified the CDR3 region of rearranged TCR beta genes. The amplified TCR beta libraries were sequenced on the Illumina HiSeq System as 87-base-pair reads. From the authors' description of their analysis: A later analysis counted tens of millions of unique TCR beta chains across the 666 repertoires, and some 11 million of these chains were shared by at least two donors. Raw reads were error-corrected and collapsed into unique sequences with a nearest-neighbor algorithm that merged closely related sequences to remove PCR and sequencing errors. Alignment of CDR3 sequences to IMGT reference sequences was used to assign V, D and J gene segments. For a sequence to be retained, at least a six-nucleotide match to both a V gene segment and a J gene segment was required. Rearrangements were classified as productive when the CDR3 lacked stop codons and remained in frame with V and J, and all other rearrangements were classified as non-productive. Following IMGT convention, CDR3 was defined as the stretch from the second conserved V-encoded cysteine up to the conserved J-encoded phenylalanine. In an earlier analysis of roughly 580 of the donors, sequences lacking an unambiguous match to a single V gene segment were excluded. An earlier analysis of a few hundred of the donors classified V segments as functional when productive rearrangements were above 56.7% and as segregating when the standard deviation between donors was above 5%. A statistical classification framework was built to diagnose cytomegalovirus status from the catalog of TCR beta chain sequences. V and J gene assignment, in a later analysis, came from comparing TCR nucleotide sequences with IMGT/GENE-DB human TR gene sequences. Using the TCRdist pipeline, a later analysis assigned CDR3 sequences along with most-parsimonious VDJ recombination scenarios. In a later analysis, every TCR beta chain was defined by the combination of its CDR3 amino acid sequence and its V-gene family, and reads without a unique V-gene family were dropped. To address suspected cross-contamination and a sequencing artifact, a later analysis removed a few hundred highly shared, low-generation-probability nucleotide sequences. In a later analysis, a clonal expansion index for each public chain was calculated from normalized within-repertoire ranks of inferred template counts. Generation probabilities in a later analysis came from a VDJ recombination model fitted to out-of-frame rearrangements, and those results were checked against IGoR. In a later analysis, TCR-TCR, TCR-HLA and TCR-CMV co-occurrence was scored with hypergeometric tests, and a repertoire-size bias correction was applied to TCR pairs. In a later analysis, false discovery rates were estimated by permuting HLA or CMV assignments 20 times. In a later analysis, co-occurring TCRs were grouped using DBSCAN, with TCRdist sequence similarity added in when clustering inside HLA-allele-positive subsets. Repertoires with fewer than 30,000 or more than 120,000 public chains, plus five repertoires with anomalous nucleotide sharing, were excluded from co-occurrence clustering. TCRdb took over this immuneACCESS table, retaining in-frame rearrangements with V and J assigned. Such tables are incomplete; in checked studies, under half of the missing clones stem from an unresolved V gene, and the remainder is unexplained. V, J and clone size are taken as reported in that table, and D and trimming were inferred from the DNA itself. In this sample the table shows about 160,000 clones, around four fifths of which occur a single time. Of the sample, about 1.9% falls within the top ten clones.

About this clone itself: No cognate antigen has been identified for it. It has no much larger one-base neighbor in the sample; base qualities were not kept.

The cohort was made up of about 610 healthy bone marrow donors. At the time of sampling, all cohort members were nominally healthy, though unrecorded immune exposures were likely present. The donor tested CMV seronegative, placing the donor among the roughly 340 seronegative members of the cohort. Every donor gave a peripheral blood sample, and the peripheral blood mononuclear cells from that sample were used for TCR beta sequencing. Genomic DNA was extracted from the blood cell samples with the Qiagen DNeasy Blood Extraction Kit. The germline V gene (reference sequence) sets CDR1 to MNHEY and CDR2 to SMNVEV. The CDR3, cysteine through phenylalanine, is 15 amino acids long. Here the CDR3 DNA is all that survives: 45 bases in frame from base 1.

Recombination connected TRBV27 to TRBJ2-5, and 7 bases in between align with TRBD1. The closer fit of TRBJ2-7 to the DNA end suggests the J call may be wrong. The receptor's source is a young woman in good health and CMV-seronegative. Sequenced sample: PBMCs. Here the CDR3 is given as CASSLITGASYEQYF. Here is the DNA: TGTGCCAGCAGTTTAATAACAGGGGCGTCCTACGAGCAGTACTTC.